The 16 T cell receptor beta chains listed next were all sequenced from one sample in a study of CD8 T cells in ankylosing spondylitis. TCRdb used MiXCR to reprocess the 5' RACE reads, holding one entry per CDR3 protein. The profile shows 310,000 or so distinct CDR3 sequences, 20% of them singletons. The sequencing input was blood, either unsorted or a sorted T cell fraction (not recorded which). The receptors derive from a male donor with ankylosing spondylitis or in good health (not recorded which).

The gene calls are TRBV28 and TRBJ1-1; D is uncertain. The germline V and J ends were trimmed by 1 base and 4 bases, with 4 bases remaining between them. Germline CDR1 reads MDHEN; CDR2 reads SYDVKM. The CDR3 length is 12 residues. DNA for the CDR3: TGTGCCAGCAGTTTATTGGTCACTGAAGCTTTCTTT. Its translation: CASSLLVTEAFF.

The V and J genes are TRBV27 and TRBJ2-3, with 8 bases aligning to TRBD2. Unmatched junction bases numbered 4, after V lost 4 bases and J lost 4 bases. Germline CDR1 is MNHEY and CDR2 is SMNVEV (reference sequence). This CDR3 has 14 amino acids. The DNA of the CDR3 is TGTGCCAGCAGTTACGTAGCGGGGTCAGATACGCAGTATTTT. Translated, it gives CASSYVAGSDTQYF.

This clonotype came up a few times. J is TRBJ1-1 and V is TRBV10-3; TRBD1 might be the D (5 bases). The V gene's germline CDR1 is ENHRY and CDR2 SYGVKD. The CDR3 has 14 residues. V lost 3 bases and J lost 0, with 8 bases in between. CDR3 sequence: CAISETQVNTEAFF. In nucleotides, the CDR3 is TGTGCCATCAGTGAAACACAGGTGAACACTGAAGCTTTCTTT.

This clonotype came up many times. CDR3 protein: CASSVGTVSYNEQFF. The CDR3 bases are TGTGCCAGCAGCGTGGGGACAGTCTCCTACAATGAGCAGTTCTTC. This rearrangement joins TRBV9 to TRBJ2-1, with 7 bases identical to TRBD1. The CDR3 contains 15 residues. Germline CDR1 and CDR2: SGDLS and YYNGEE. V trimming: 2 bases; J trimming: 0 bases; junction bases outside the gene matches: 2. Looking up the rest from reference TRBV9 and TRBJ2-1 gives the full variable domain: DSGVTQTPKHLITATGQRVTLRCSPRSGDLSVYWYQQSLDQGLQFLIQYYNGEERAKGNILERFSAQQFPDLHSELNLSSLELGDSALYFCASSVGTVSYNEQFFGPGTRLTVL.

This clonotype was detected only a few times. The chain has TRBV20-1 and TRBJ1-5, with D hard to call. V lost 1 base and J 4 bases, leaving 8 bases between the germline ends. This CDR3 spans 13 amino acids. Germline CDR1 and CDR2: DFQATT and SNEGSKA (reference sequence). CDR3 nucleotide sequence: TGCAGTGCTAGAGTCGGTGGGAATCAGCCCCAGCATTTT. Translation: CSARVGGNQPQHF.

This clonotype has ten or more counts. The V gene is TRBV5-1, the J gene TRBJ1-2, with D possibly being TRBD1 (6 bases). From germline, CDR1 is SGHRS and CDR2 YFSETQ. V shed 5 bases and J shed 8 bases, with 25 bases lying between them. The CDR3 extends over 16 amino acids. CDR3 residues: CASRPQDSPPTEGYTF. CDR3 in DNA: TGCGCCAGCAGACCCCAGGACAGCCCACCTACGGAGGGCTACACCTTC.

This clonotype was counted only a few times. V and J are TRBV27 and TRBJ2-5; D might be TRBD1 or TRBD2, each matching 6 bases. The germline V and J ends were trimmed by 7 bases and 4 bases, with 16 bases remaining between them. CDR3 size: 14 residues. Germline CDR1 is MNHEY and CDR2 is SMNVEV (reference sequence). The CDR3 loop reads CASKNGGLGETQYF. The DNA of the CDR3 is TGTGCCAGCAAAAATGGGGGGCTAGGAGAGACCCAGTACTTC.

This clonotype has just a few counts. The chain is built from TRBV3-1 and TRBJ1-2, with TRBD1 as a possible D gene (6 bases). CDR1 and CDR2 (germline): LGHDT, YNNKEL (reference sequence). The CDR3 has 16 residues. V was pared by 0 bases and J by 5 bases, with 16 bases between. In DNA, the CDR3 is TGTGCCAGCAGCCAAGATAAAACAGGACAGCCATATGGCTACACCTTC. Its protein product is CASSQDKTGQPYGYTF.

This clonotype has ten or more counts. The chain has TRBV5-1 and TRBJ2-5; TRBD1 is a possible D gene (6 bases). CDR3 length: 12 residues. The V end lost 1 base, the J end lost 5 bases, and 6 bases lay between the germline ends. Germline CDR1 and CDR2: SGHRS and YFSETQ. The CDR3 region has the DNA TGCGCCAGCAGCTTGAGGGGGGAGACCCAGTACTTC. This translates into CASSLRGETQYF.

V gene TRBV7-6 combines with J gene TRBJ2-5; 8 bases are a match to TRBD1. Germline CDR1 SGHVS, CDR2 FNYEAQ. The CDR3 length is 15 residues. J gave up 5 bases and V 3 bases, and 8 bases lay outside the gene matches. CDR3 DNA: TGTGCCAGCAGCTTTACAGGGGGAAGCGGGGAGACCCAGTACTTC. It translates to CASSFTGGSGETQYF. Supplemented by reference TRBV7-6 and TRBJ2-5, the full variable domain reads GAGVSQSPRYKVTKRGQDVALRCDPISGHVSLYWYRQALGQGPEFLTYFNYEAQQDKSGLPNDRFSAERPEGSISTLTIQRTEQRDSAMYRCASSFTGGSGETQYFGPGTRLLVL.

This clonotype was picked up many times. V gene TRBV12-3 or TRBV12-4 combines with J gene TRBJ2-1; no clear D. This CDR3 has 14 amino acids. Trimming removed 2 bases at V and 9 bases at J, with 14 bases between. The CDR3 DNA reads as TGTGCCAGCAGTTTACCCCCTGGGTCCGTTGAGCAGTTCTTC. It is translated as CASSLPPGSVEQFF.

The V gene is TRBV29-1, the J gene TRBJ2-2, with D unclear. Germline lookup yields CDR1 SQVTM and CDR2 ANQGSEA. There are 12 residues in the CDR3. The V end was cut by 4 bases, the J end by 7 bases, with 10 bases between. CDR3: CSVGAHGGELFF. CDR3 nucleotide sequence: TGCAGCGTTGGGGCCCACGGCGGGGAGCTGTTTTTT.

This clonotype came up many times. This sequence joins TRBV20-1 and TRBJ2-7, with 9 bases aligning to TRBD2. V was clipped by 1 base and J by 4 bases; unmatched bases: 2. CDR3 length equals 13 residues. Germline assignment: CDR1 DFQATT and CDR2 SNEGSKA (reference sequence). CDR3 in amino acids: CSARGGREYEQYV. DNA of the CDR3: TGCAGTGCTAGAGGCGGGAGGGAATACGAGCAGTACGTC.

The sample holds many counts of this clonotype. This sequence joins TRBV7-8 and TRBJ2-1; D gene unclear. Deletions cut 5 bases from V and 8 bases from J, with 7 bases between. The germline V gene encodes CDR1 SGHVS and CDR2 FQNEAQ. The CDR3 has 11 amino acids. CDR3 in amino acids: CASSTSYEQFF. CDR3 bases: TGTGCCAGCAGCACCAGCTATGAGCAGTTCTTC.

This clonotype was seen repeatedly, ten times or more. This chain uses TRBV9 with TRBJ2-3; the match to TRBD2 covers 14 bases. This CDR3 region has 16 residues. The germline V gene has CDR1 SGDLS and CDR2 YYNGEE. The V segment lost 4 bases and the J segment 4 bases; nucleotides outside the gene matches: 5. This chain's CDR3 is CASSFGLAGGADTQYF. As DNA, the CDR3 is TGTGCCAGCAGCTTCGGACTAGCGGGAGGTGCAGATACGCAGTATTTT.

This chain connects TRBV20-1 to TRBJ1-6; perhaps TRBD1 as D (6 bases). Trimming left V 6 bases short and J 5 bases short, with 17 bases between. Per germline, CDR1 DFQATT and CDR2 SNEGSKA (reference sequence). This CDR3 is built from 15 residues. CDR3 protein: CSANPRGQDNSPLHF. CDR3 nucleotide sequence: TGCAGTGCCAATCCCCGGGGGCAAGATAATTCACCCCTCCACTTT.